The sequence of this T cell receptor (beta chain) was determined in a study of shared T cell receptors in the human thymus. CDR1 and CDR2 (germline): MDHEN, SYDVKM. This CDR3 is built from 15 residues. With 8 bases removed from V and 3 bases from J, the gap between germline ends came to 19 bases. The table came from immunoSEQ multiplex PCR; TCRdb's copy has only in-frame clones and leaves some out. This sample has about 660,000 clones, with more than 75% found just once. This same sample was also taken into another study, of human thymus T cells.

The specimen was thymocytes. The sequence was obtained from a boy in the first two years of life with a congenital heart defect. The chain links TRBV28 to TRBJ1-1; D ambiguous. The CDR3 here is CASAPPRVRDTEAFF. The CDR3 region has the DNA TGTGCCAGCGCTCCCCCTCGGGTGAGGGACACTGAAGCTTTCTTT.